These 13 T cell receptor beta chains share one sample of origin, sequenced in a study of T cell responses to AZD1222 COVID-19 vaccine. The repertoire was sequenced with immunoSEQ multiplex PCR; TCRdb's copy has only in-frame clones and lacks some. The table lists 55,000 to 70,000 clones, 80% to 90% of them singletons, with under 6.5% in the top ten. Sequencing used peripheral blood, obtained 28 days after the second AZD1222 dose. The receptors originated from an adult who received the AZD1222 COVID-19 vaccine.

This rearrangement joins TRBV11-2 to TRBJ2-6, with 7 bases matching TRBD1. J was trimmed by 2 bases and V by 5 bases; bases with no gene match: 3. The germline V gene has CDR1 SGHAT and CDR2 FQNNGV. CDR3 length equals 15 residues. CDR3 sequence: CASSRDRAGANVLTF. The CDR3 DNA is TGTGCCAGCAGCCGTGACAGGGCTGGGGCCAACGTCCTGACTTTC.

On this clone itself: One end of the junction is discordant with germline, which a read error may explain. The chain combines TRBV7-7 with TRBJ2-2; 10 bases match TRBD2. This CDR3 region has 16 residues. The germline gives CDR1 SSHAT, CDR2 FNYEAQ (reference sequence). CDR3 bases: TGTGCTAGCAGCCCAGTAGCGGGGGGTGGAACCGGGGAGCTGTTTTTT. Protein product: CASSPVAGGGTGELFF.

The chain joins TRBV5-1 to TRBJ2-3, with 16 bases fitting TRBD2. V lost 4 bases to trimming and J lost 3 bases; unmatched junction nucleotides: 11. Germline V CDR1 and CDR2: SGHRS, YFSETQ. There are 19 residues in the CDR3. The CDR3 DNA follows: TGCGCCAGCAGCACGAAACCCGGGACTAGCGGGGGGGTAACAGATACGCAGTATTTT. Protein sequence: CASSTKPGTSGGVTDTQYF.

This chain uses TRBV7-8 with TRBJ1-2; a possible D gene is TRBD1 (5 bases). V gave up 4 bases and J gave up 3 bases, with 15 bases separating them. This CDR3 contains 15 residues. The germline V gene has CDR1 SGHVS and CDR2 FQNEAQ. The CDR3 sequence is CASSSRGQADYGYTF. The CDR3 bases are TGTGCCAGCAGCTCCCGGGGCCAGGCAGACTATGGCTACACCTTC.

On this clone: The sample carries other DNA sequences with the same CDR3. The chain couples TRBV7-2 to TRBJ2-7, with D perhaps assigned TRBD1 or TRBD2 (5 bases each). CDR1 and CDR2 from the germline V gene are SGHTA and FQGNSA. The CDR3 consists of 14 residues. Trimming stripped 4 bases from V and 2 bases from J, with 12 bases between. The CDR3 region is CASSSSGRAYEQYF. As DNA, the CDR3 is TGTGCCAGCAGCTCCTCGGGACGCGCCTACGAGCAGTACTTC.

This sequence joins TRBV7-9 and TRBJ2-7; the match to TRBD1 covers 9 bases. V gave up 5 bases and J gave up 1 base; unmatched junction bases: 6. From germline, CDR1 is SEHNR and CDR2 FQNEAQ (reference sequence). CDR3 length equals 15 residues. CDR3 sequence: CASSRDRDRSYEQYF. CDR3 DNA: TGTGCCAGCAGCCGGGACAGGGATAGGTCCTACGAGCAGTACTTC.

This clone has only a few counts. The V call is TRBV11-3, the J call TRBJ1-1; D not resolved. The CDR3 totals 13 residues. Trimming stripped 2 bases from V and 7 bases from J, with 11 bases between. Germline V gene lookup returns CDR1 SGHNT and CDR2 YENEEA. CDR3 nucleotides: TGTGCCAGCAGCTTATCTCCCGCAGGTGAAGCTTTCTTT. Protein: CASSLSPAGEAFF.

Regarding this clone: Mismatch with germline at one junction end may stem from a read error. The rearrangement joins TRBV28 to TRBJ1-6; a weak D match, TRBD1 (5 bases). The CDR3 spans 14 residues. Germline CDR1 is MDHEN and CDR2 is SYDVKM. CDR3 region: CASQPTGRGSALHF. For the CDR3, the DNA is TGTGCCAGCCAGCCCACGGGGCGGGGTTCAGCCCTCCACTTT.

The chain joins TRBV3-1 (or the pseudogene TRBV3-2) to TRBJ1-3; D is uncertain. Germline values: CDR1 LGHDT, CDR2 YNNKEL (reference sequence). The ends were cut back, 6 bases at V and 2 bases at J, with 8 bases in the middle. This CDR3 region has 13 residues. CDR3 nucleotides: TGTGCCAGCAGTCAGAGTGCTGGAAACACCATATATTTT. Protein: CASSQSAGNTIYF.

The chain is built from TRBV25-1 and TRBJ2-2; D is unclear. The CDR3 contains 14 residues. V dropped 6 bases and J dropped 7 bases, with 15 bases sitting between them. The V gene's germline CDR1 is MGHDK and CDR2 SYGVNS. CDR3 region: CASSLLKGHGELFF. The CDR3 DNA reads as TGTGCCAGCAGCCTTCTTAAGGGTCACGGGGAGCTGTTTTTT.

This chain connects TRBV19 to TRBJ2-7; 8 nucleotides align to TRBD1. This CDR3 has 15 amino acids. Germline values: CDR1 LNHDA, CDR2 SQIVND (reference sequence). The V and J ends lost 5 bases and 1 base, in that order; junction bases with no gene match: 7. CDR3 sequence: CASSDRTGPSYEQYF. The DNA of the CDR3 is TGTGCCAGTAGTGATCGGACAGGGCCGTCCTACGAGCAGTACTTC.

The chain couples TRBV12-5 to TRBJ2-7, with 10 bases identical to TRBD2. The CDR3 is made up of 16 amino acids. Germline CDR1 LGHNT, CDR2 FRNRAP. J lost 0 bases, V lost 6 bases, and 8 bases had no gene match. CDR3 in DNA: TGTGCTAGTGGCGATGGACCTAGCGGGGGCTCCTACGAGCAGTACTTC. This translates into CASGDGPSGGSYEQYF.

This clone was seen more than once but under ten times. CDR3: CATSPSTPFPTNEQFF. The CDR3, as DNA: TGTGCCACCAGCCCTTCGACACCCTTTCCTACCAATGAGCAGTTCTTC. The chain recombines TRBV24-1 with TRBJ2-1; no firm D call. This CDR3 contains 16 residues. Germline V lookup: CDR1 KGHDR, CDR2 SFDVKD. V dropped 7 bases and J dropped 6 bases, with 21 bases sitting between them.